This T cell receptor (beta chain) appears in the sequencing data of a study of tumor-infiltrating lymphocytes in primary liver carcinoma. Germline DNA was also extracted, and blood RNA was taken from unsorted whole blood. Priming with a constant-region primer yielded TCR beta cDNA from about 540 ng total RNA. Slightly modified ARM-PCR, run as three nested multiplex PCR rounds, produced the TCR beta libraries. MiXCR, run by TCRdb on the multiplex PCR reads, gives a single entry per CDR3 protein. Here the sample spans 150,000 to 200,000 distinct CDR3 sequences, roughly two thirds being singletons. In regard to this clonotype: A much larger clone is a single base away; this may be a read error.

The receptor was isolated from an older woman with primary liver carcinoma and hepatitis B virus infection. Input material: peripheral blood.

CDR3 in amino acids: CVSSLEELGAFF. In DNA form, the CDR3 reads TGTGTCAGCAGCTTAGAGGAACTTGGGGCTTTCTTT. This chain links TRBV5-5 with TRBJ1-1; no reliable D call. Germline-derived CDR1 and CDR2 are SGHKS and YYEKEE (reference sequence). The CDR3 spans 12 residues. The variable domain in full, with the rest retrieved from reference TRBV5-5 and TRBJ1-1, is DAGVTQSPTHLIKTRGQQVTLRCSPISGHKSVSWYQQVLGQGPQFIFQYYEKEERGRGNFPDRFSARQFPNYSSELNVNALLLGDSALYLCVSSLEELGAFFGQGTRLTVV.